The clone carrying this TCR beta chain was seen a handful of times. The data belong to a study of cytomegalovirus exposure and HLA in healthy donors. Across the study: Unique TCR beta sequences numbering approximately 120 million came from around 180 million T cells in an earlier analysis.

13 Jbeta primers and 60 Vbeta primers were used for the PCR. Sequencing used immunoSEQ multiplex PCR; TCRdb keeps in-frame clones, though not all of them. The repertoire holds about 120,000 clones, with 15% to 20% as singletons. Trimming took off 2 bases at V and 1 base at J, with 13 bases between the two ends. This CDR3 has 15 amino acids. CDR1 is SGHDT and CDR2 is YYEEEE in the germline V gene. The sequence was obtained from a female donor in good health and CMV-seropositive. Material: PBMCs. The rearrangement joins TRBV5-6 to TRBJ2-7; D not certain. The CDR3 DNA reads TGTGCCAGCAGCTTTAGTGCCCACCCATCCTACGAGCAGTACTTC. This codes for CASSFSAHPSYEQYF.